This TCR beta chain appears in the sequencing data of a study of PD-1 blockade in classical Hodgkin lymphoma. Regarding the study as a whole: Relative to healthy donors, newly diagnosed patients reportedly had lower baseline TCR diversity, which was reported as lower still in relapsed/refractory patients.

Relapse after autologous stem cell transplantation occurred in every patient, and brentuximab vedotin exposure varied. Patients reached a best response of complete response, partial response or progressive disease. The repertoire was sequenced with immunoSEQ multiplex PCR; TCRdb's copy has only in-frame clones and lacks some. Of more than 30,000 clones in the sample, almost 90% were seen once. Details on this clone: Its antigen remains unknown.

The germline gives CDR1 LGHNT, CDR2 FRNRAP. CDR3 size: 13 residues. Trimming cost V 4 bases and J 7 bases, with 11 bases left between them. The source is a human donor with classical Hodgkin lymphoma. The sequencing here drew on peripheral blood mononuclear cells (PBMCs), taken before the second cycle of nivolumab. The rearrangement uses TRBV12-5 and TRBJ1-5; no clear D. The CDR3 DNA sequence: TGTGCTAGTGGTTCTCGGGTCAAGCAGCCCCAGCATTTT. It specifies CASGSRVKQPQHF.